The clone carrying this T cell receptor (beta chain) occurred a few times. The source of the sample is a study of blood T cells in healthy people across ages. Germline V CDR1 and CDR2: LGHNA, YSLEER. Trimming cost V 0 bases and J 2 bases, with 13 bases left between them. This CDR3 has 16 amino acids. A second PCR, run for about 7 to 11 cycles, used a sample-barcoded 5' primer plus a J-beta primer mix. Each CDR3 protein is one row after TCRdb ran MiXCR on the 5' RACE reads. The sample lists some 640,000 distinct CDR3 sequences, roughly 50% occurring once. Collection of around 10 milliliters of peripheral blood was performed for each donor.

The clonotype originates from a woman between 55 and 75 years old in good health. What was sequenced was blood. The rearrangement links TRBV4-3 to TRBJ1-2, with D perhaps matching TRBD1 (5 bases). The DNA of the CDR3 is TGCGCCAGCAGCCAAGATCTTACGGGGGGGAACTATGGCTACACCTTC. Encoded protein: CASSQDLTGGNYGYTF.